The T cell receptor (beta chain) described here comes from a study of CD8 T cells in ankylosing spondylitis. Study results and caveats: A TCR beta motif of fewer than ten highly homologous variants appeared characteristic of ankylosing spondylitis blood.

Trimming cost V 8 bases and J 5 bases, with 21 bases left between them. Germline V lookup: CDR1 KGHSH, CDR2 LQKENI. The CDR3 has 16 amino acids. This clonotype has just a few counts. The antigen remains undetermined. TCRdb used MiXCR to reprocess the 5' RACE reads, holding one entry per CDR3 protein. The data hold about 96,000 distinct CDR3 sequences, with around 30% observed a single time. The receptor comes from a male donor with ankylosing spondylitis or in good health (not recorded which). The chain links TRBV18 to TRBJ2-2, with D perhaps assigned TRBD1 or TRBD2 (5 bases each). The sample consisted of blood, either unsorted or a sorted T cell fraction (not recorded which). For the CDR3, the DNA is TGTGCCAGCATGCAGTATGAGGGGATGGAGACCGGGGAGCTGTTTTTT. This sequence encodes CASMQYEGMETGELFF.